This T cell receptor (beta chain) was captured by sequencing in a study of CD8+ T cells in alopecia areata listed by TCRdb under 2018. Background on the whole study: The treated patients, all with moderate-to-severe alopecia areata, were enrolled in an open-label pilot trial of oral tofacitinib given at 5 to 10 mg twice daily. Patients stayed on tofacitinib for 6 to 18 months and then had 6 months of follow-up off drug so that delayed response and recurrence could be assessed. In both human patients and the C3H/HeJ mouse model, the study applied high-throughput TCRbeta sequencing to look at T cell clonal expansion in alopecia areata. On the human side, TCRbeta sequencing was run on scalp tissue and on sorted CD4+ and CD8+ peripheral blood T cells from healthy controls and from alopecia areata patients with either patchy or totalis/universalis disease. Tofacitinib-treated patients had biopsies at baseline and at 4 and 24 weeks of treatment, with a later scalp biopsy in several patients. Scalp clonality was compared across normal scalp (n=4), patchy alopecia areata scalp (n=8), and alopecia totalis/universalis scalp (n=8). RNA was obtained with the PAXgene miRNA kit for fixed scalp, the miRNeasy kit for PBMCs, and the RNeasy kit for mouse skin. TCRbeta CDR3 regions were amplified by immunoSEQ multiplex PCR using 35 Vbeta forward and 13 Jbeta reverse primers.

General conclusions and limits of the study: Resident alphabeta T cells in normal human skin are also sequenced, complicating scalp TCR repertoire analysis, unlike mouse skin dominated by gammadelta T cells. Compared with normal scalp, lesional scalp had higher clonality and more expanded CD8+ clones, particularly in alopecia totalis/universalis, a pattern that suggests antigenic drive. Shared TCR sequences between patients were less evident than in mice, which may be partly attributable to HLA diversity in the patient population.

Sample time point, as interpreted from the label and publication: baseline before oral tofacitinib. From alopecia areata patients, peripheral blood was collected along with lesional scalp punch biopsies. After PBMCs were isolated by density centrifugation and stained for CD3, CD4 and CD8, a FACSAria was used to sort CD4+ and CD8+ T cells. The CDR3 numbers 13 residues from cysteine through phenylalanine. This entry keeps only the CDR3 DNA: 39 bases, framed from base 1. Trimming removed 1 base from V and 6 bases from J, leaving 4 bases between the germline ends. CDR1 and CDR2, looked up from the germline V gene, are LGHNA and YSLEER. The receptor library was made with the immunoSEQ multiplex PCR assay. RNA was extracted from all samples and reverse transcribed into cDNA, which served as template for TCR sequencing. First-strand cDNA was synthesized with SuperScript III using a 2:1 mix of oligo-dT and random hexamers. A synthetic immune receptor repertoire was used to measure amplification bias, and any remaining bias was corrected computationally. In the authors' own workflow: Raw reads were preprocessed to remove errors, and CDR3 was defined according to IMGT conventions as the region from the conserved cysteine to phenylalanine. Clonality was computed by normalizing Shannon entropy by log2 of the number of productive unique TCRs and subtracting the result from 1. CD4 or CD8 identity of scalp clones was inferred by cross-referencing scalp TCRbeta sequences with sorted blood CD4 and CD8 repertoires. The table was pulled from immuneACCESS by TCRdb, which kept in-frame rearrangements only. Such tables lose some clones; where checked, under half of the loss comes from unresolved V genes, and the rest has no known cause. D and trimming were read from the DNA, whereas the V and J calls and clone size are those reported in that table. The sample table holds just over 150,000 clones, of which more than 45% were seen once. The ten largest clones represent roughly a fifth of the sample.

A few counts support this clone. There is no known antigen for this receptor. Base quality data are lacking; no much larger clone is found one base away. This sequence uses TRBV4-3 and TRBJ1-6; confidence is insufficient to name the D gene. This receptor was taken from a human donor with alopecia areata. The source material was CD8+ T cells sorted from blood, sampled at week 0. The DNA sequence is given as TGCGCCAGCAGCCAAGGAACTAATTCACCCCTCCACTTT. Translated, it gives CASSQGTNSPLHF.